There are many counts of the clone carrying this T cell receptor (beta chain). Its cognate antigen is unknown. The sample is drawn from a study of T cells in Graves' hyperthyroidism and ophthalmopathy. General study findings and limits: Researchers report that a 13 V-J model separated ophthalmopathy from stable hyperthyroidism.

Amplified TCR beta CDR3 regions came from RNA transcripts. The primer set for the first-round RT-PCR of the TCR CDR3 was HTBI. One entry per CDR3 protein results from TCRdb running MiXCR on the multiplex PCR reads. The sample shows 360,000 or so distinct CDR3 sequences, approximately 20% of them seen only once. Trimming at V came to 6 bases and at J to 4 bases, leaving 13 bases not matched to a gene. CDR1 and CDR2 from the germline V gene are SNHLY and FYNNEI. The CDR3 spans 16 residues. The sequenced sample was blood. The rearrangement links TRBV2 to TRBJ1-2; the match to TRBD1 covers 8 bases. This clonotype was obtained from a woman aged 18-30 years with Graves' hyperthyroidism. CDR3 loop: CASRGDRKGLGYGYTF. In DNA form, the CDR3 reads TGTGCCAGCAGGGGGGACAGGAAGGGGCTAGGCTATGGCTACACCTTC.